This entry concerns a single TCR beta chain. What it recognizes is unknown. Method: immunoSEQ multiplex PCR; TCRdb's copy keeps in-frame clones and lacks some. The sample holds nearly 35,000 clones, around 92% seen once. The data were obtained in a study of chemoradiotherapy in HPV16-positive cancers. General study results and limits: Candidate HPV-specific clones and E7-related TCR motifs grew in tumor during treatment.

V shed 0 bases, J shed 6 bases, and the junction held 0 bases outside the gene matches. CDR1 is ENHRY, CDR2 SYGVKD, per germline. CDR3 length equals 14 residues. The sample in question was blood, obtained from a patient who underwent chemoradiotherapy. The receptor was isolated from a human donor with HPV-associated anogenital cancer. The chain combines TRBV10-3 with TRBJ2-1; 9 bases align to TRBD2. CDR3 in amino acids: CAISESGLANEQFF. CDR3 coding DNA: TGTGCCATCAGTGAGTCGGGACTAGCCAATGAGCAGTTCTTC.